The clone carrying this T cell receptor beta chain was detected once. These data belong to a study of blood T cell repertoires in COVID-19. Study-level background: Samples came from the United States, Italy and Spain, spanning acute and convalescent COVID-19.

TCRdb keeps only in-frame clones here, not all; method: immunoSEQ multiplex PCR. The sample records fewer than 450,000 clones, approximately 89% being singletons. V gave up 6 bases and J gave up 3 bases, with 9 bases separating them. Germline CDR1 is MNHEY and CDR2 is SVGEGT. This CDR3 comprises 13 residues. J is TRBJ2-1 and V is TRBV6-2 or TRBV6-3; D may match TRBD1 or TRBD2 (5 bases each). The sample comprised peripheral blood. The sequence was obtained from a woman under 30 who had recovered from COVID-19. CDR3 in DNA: TGTGCCAGCAGCCGGGGCATCTACAATGAGCAGTTCTTC. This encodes CASSRGIYNEQFF.